The entry that follows covers one T cell receptor (beta chain) sequence. Method: immunoSEQ multiplex PCR; TCRdb's copy keeps in-frame clones and lacks some. The table includes over 150,000 clones, less than 90% detected once. The record originates from a study of T cell responses to AZD1222 COVID-19 vaccine. V was cut by 0 bases and J by 5 bases, with 17 bases left in between. The germline CDR1 and CDR2 sequences are MNHEY and SMNVEV (reference sequence). CDR3 length: 16 amino acids. The chain couples TRBV27 to TRBJ2-7; D may be TRBD1 (5 bases). The specimen was peripheral blood, collected on day 0 of MenACWY control vaccination. The TCR was taken from an adult in good health. CDR3 sequence reads: CASSLSIGQGAHEQYF. The CDR3 nucleotides read TGTGCCAGCAGTTTATCGATAGGGCAGGGTGCCCACGAGCAGTACTTC.